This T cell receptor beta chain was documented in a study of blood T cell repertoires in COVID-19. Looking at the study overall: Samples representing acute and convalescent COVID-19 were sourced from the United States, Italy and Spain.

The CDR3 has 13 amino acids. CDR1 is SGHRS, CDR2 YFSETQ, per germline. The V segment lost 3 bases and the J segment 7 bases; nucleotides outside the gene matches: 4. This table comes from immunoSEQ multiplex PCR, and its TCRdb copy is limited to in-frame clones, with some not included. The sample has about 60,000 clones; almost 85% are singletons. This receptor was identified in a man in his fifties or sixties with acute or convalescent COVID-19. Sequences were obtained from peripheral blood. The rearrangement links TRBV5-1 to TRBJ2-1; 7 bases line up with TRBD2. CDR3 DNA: TGCGCCAGCAGCTCGTGGGGAGGGAATGAGCAGTTCTTC. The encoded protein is CASSSWGGNEQFF.